These T cell receptor beta chains were read from a single sample in a study of shared clonotypes between healthy human individuals. Profiling relied on immunoSEQ multiplex PCR, and the TCRdb table lists in-frame clones only, not all of them. The sample shows around 980,000 clones, 75% to 80% of them seen only once. The material sequenced was memory CD4+ T cells from PBMCs. These receptor sequences come from a man in his late teens or twenties in good health. Some clones in this sample may be carry-over from other donors' samples. Each CDR3 is given with its conserved first and last residue. Fields, in order: V gene, J gene, clone size, D gene, CDR3 DNA, CDR3 protein. The D gene is left open where the match is weak. Clone size is not always given. Where it is, it says once, few, many or a class for expanded clones.

V: TRBV4-2
J: TRBJ2-7
size: once
D: NA
DNA: TGTGCCAGCAGCCATCCCCCTTTAGGGAACTACGAGCAGTACTTC
CDR3: CASSHPPLGNYEQYF

V: TRBV5-6
J: TRBJ1-1
size: NA
D: NA
DNA: TGTGCCAGCAGCTATCCGACAGGGAACACTGAAGCTTTCTTT
CDR3: CASSYPTGNTEAFF

V: TRBV27
J: TRBJ2-3
size: once
D: TRBD2
DNA: TGTGCCAGCAGTCCCTCCACCGGGACTAGGGCAGATACGCAGTATTTT
CDR3: CASSPSTGTRADTQYF

V: TRBV5-1
J: TRBJ2-3
size: NA
D: NA
DNA: TGCGCCAGCAGCTTTTATCCCGAAACACCATCGGGGTATTTT
CDR3: CASSFYPETPSGYF

V: TRBV29-1
J: TRBJ1-3
size: NA
D: TRBD1
DNA: TGCAGCGTTGGGGGACAGCCATCTGGAAACACCATATATTTT
CDR3: CSVGGQPSGNTIYF

V: TRBV7-2
J: TRBJ2-3
size: NA
D: TRBD2
DNA: TGTGCCAGCAGAACTTCTAGCGGAGATACGCAGTATTTT
CDR3: CASRTSSGDTQYF

V: TRBV27
J: TRBJ2-2
size: NA
D: NA
DNA: TGTGCCAGCAGTTTAGAGTATCCCGGGGAGCTGTTTTTT
CDR3: CASSLEYPGELFF

V: TRBV28
J: TRBJ2-7
size: NA
D: NA
DNA: TGTGCCAGCAGGCCTCGAGGGGACGAGCAGTACTTC
CDR3: CASRPRGDEQYF

V: TRBV5-4
J: TRBJ2-7
size: NA
D: NA
DNA: TGTGCCAGCAGCTTGGGGGGCCAGCTAGGACAGTACGAGCAGTACTTC
CDR3: CASSLGGQLGQYEQYF

V: TRBV2
J: TRBJ1-4
size: once
D: NA
DNA: TGTGCCAGCAGTGAATTTCTCGGGCGAGGGGAAAAACTGTTTTTT
CDR3: CASSEFLGRGEKLFF